This T cell receptor (beta chain) comes out of a study of regulatory T cells in long-lasting Graves disease. Study at large: Persistent Graves' disease meant over 5 years of antithyroid drugs with positive TSH receptor antibodies.

In building TCR beta libraries, iRepertoire HTBI primers were used together with Arm-PCR of CDR3 regions. TCRdb recomputed calls from the multiplex PCR reads with MiXCR, one row per CDR3 protein. The sample includes a few hundred thousand distinct CDR3 sequences, about 20% seen only once; the top ten take approximately 26%. Germline CDR1 MDHEN, CDR2 SYDVKM. The CDR3 spans 15 residues. V gave up 3 bases and J gave up 5 bases; unmatched junction bases: 4. On this clonotype: The antigen remains unidentified. Because it lacks the conserved phenylalanine or tryptophan at the end, this CDR3 is likely a read error.

Points from the study as a whole: Shared public clonotypes totalled approximately 3,000 in persistent patients, compared with 966 in new patients. Newly diagnosed patients had higher TCR diversity than persistent Graves' patients did. TRBV28, TRBJ1-2 and TRBJ2-5 emerged as the favored segments in persistent disease.

Described time point: persistent/refractory GD, antithyroid drugs over 5 years with positive TRAb. There was RNA extracted from PBMCs, and the TCR library was made from it. The TCR sequence derives from a female donor with Graves disease. The rearrangement joins TRBV28 to TRBJ1-2; 12 bases agree with TRBD1. Sequencing used peripheral blood mononuclear cells (PBMCs), obtained when the disease was refractory, from a patient treated with antithyroid drugs. CDR3 sequence: CASSLGTGGTYGYTL. Here the CDR3 DNA reads TGTGCCAGCAGTTTGGGGACAGGGGGCACGTATGGCTACACCCTC.